Here is one T cell receptor (beta chain) with its context. Some clones are missing from TCRdb's copy, which holds only in-frame ones; the method was immunoSEQ multiplex PCR. This repertoire shows some 150,000 clones, more than 75% found once; its top ten account for roughly 4%. This sample stems from a study of blood T cell repertoires in COVID-19. The V and J ends lost 1 base and 0 bases respectively, with 7 bases between them. This CDR3 is built from 15 residues. Germline V gene lookup returns CDR1 SGHRS and CDR2 YFSETQ. This clonotype originated in a woman between 35 and 50 years old with acute or convalescent COVID-19. The sample consisted of peripheral blood. V is TRBV5-1 and J is TRBJ2-2; perhaps TRBD1 as D (6 bases). The CDR3 nucleotides read TGCGCCAGCAGCTTGAGGACAGCGAACACCGGGGAGCTGTTTTTT. This encodes CASSLRTANTGELFF.